The next 3 T cell receptor beta chains were all read from a single sample in a study of blood T cell repertoires in COVID-19 (TCRdb year 2020). The library was made by the immunoSEQ multiplex PCR assay. As stored in TCRdb, this immuneACCESS dataset retains in-frame rearrangements with V and J assigned. A fraction of the clones does not appear; measured against another copy, unresolved V genes explain less than half of the discrepancy, and the remainder lacks a known reason. The sample has about 220,000 clones on record, approximately 85% of them singletons. About 2.5% of the sample lies in the top ten. The sequenced material came from peripheral blood. These TCRs come from a woman between 65 and 79 years old with COVID-19, enrolled during active disease.

The CDR3 DNA reads TGTGCCAGCAGCCAAGATTCGGGGGATAGCAATCAGCCCCAGCATTTT. It specifies CASSQDSGDSNQPQHF. V gene TRBV3-1 (or the pseudogene TRBV3-2) combines with J gene TRBJ1-5; the D gene is possibly TRBD1 (5 bases). The ends were cut back, 0 bases at V and 0 bases at J, with 9 bases in the middle. Germline CDR1 reads LGHDT; CDR2 reads YNNKEL (reference sequence). This CDR3 comprises 16 residues.

The chain uses TRBV10-1 and TRBJ2-7; D perhaps matches TRBD1 (5 bases). CDR3 length: 18 amino acids. Between the trimmed V and J ends, which lost 2 bases and 3 bases, there was a span of 23 bases. Germline CDR1 reads WNHNN; CDR2 reads SYGVQD (reference sequence). The CDR3 reads CASSEPTLGSGIRYEQYF. As DNA, the CDR3 is TGCGCCAGCAGTGAGCCGACCTTGGGGTCAGGGATTCGCTACGAGCAGTACTTC.

The J gene is TRBJ2-2, the V gene TRBV6-1; possible D gene TRBD1, 6 bases. Germline lookup yields CDR1 MNHNS and CDR2 SASEGT. The CDR3 loop spans 16 amino acids. Trimming removed 4 bases at V and 7 bases at J, with 19 bases between. CDR3 sequence (DNA): TGTGCCAGCAGTGTACAGGGTTTTTGGGCTAACGGGGAGCTGTTTTTT. It codes for CASSVQGFWANGELFF.